This is a list of T cell receptor beta chains from one sample in a study of vaccination and CD4 T cells after COVID-19. Antigen specificity for these receptors is unknown. TCRdb reprocessed the PCR reads with MiXCR, giving one entry per CDR3 protein. Among some 8,900 distinct CDR3 sequences listed, about 61% were seen once. Sample: CD4+ T cells from blood, cultured in vitro. These receptors all come from a human donor who had recovered from COVID-19. CDR3s include the opening cysteine and the closing phenylalanine or tryptophan. Fields, in order: V gene, clone size, J gene, D gene, CDR3 DNA, CDR3 protein. The D gene is left open where the match is weak. Size is stated for part of the rows, as once, few or many counts, or as a class when the clone is expanded.

>TRBV5-1|-|TRBJ1-2|-
TGCGCCAGCAGCTCCACAAAGGGGGGGAATGGCTACACCTTC
CASSSTKGGNGYTF
>TRBV24-1|-|TRBJ2-3|TRBD2
TGTGCCACCAGTGCCGGACTAGGTACGCAGTATTTT
CATSAGLGTQYF
>TRBV7-2|-|TRBJ1-2|-
TGTGCCAGCAGCGCCTCCGGGACGGGAAACTATGGCTACACCTTC
CASSASGTGNYGYTF
>TRBV7-2|-|TRBJ2-7|-
TGTGCCAGCAGCTTAGTAGGTGTGTCCCCCGAGCAGTACTTC
CASSLVGVSPEQYF
>TRBV20-1|-|TRBJ2-5|TRBD2
TGCAGTGCATGGAGGGGGCGCGGGACTAGCCGGAGGCAAGAGACCCAGTACTTC
CSAWRGRGTSRRQETQYF
>TRBV20-1|few|TRBJ1-5|TRBD1
TGCAGTGCTAGAGAGACAGGGCGCTTAAATCAGCCCCAGCATTTT
CSARETGRLNQPQHF
>TRBV7-2|few|TRBJ1-2|TRBD1
TGTGCCAGCAGCCGCGTGACAGGGGGCTATGGCTACACCTTC
CASSRVTGGYGYTF
>TRBV20-1|-|TRBJ1-2|-
TGCAGTGCTAGAGATCCCGGCCTCTATGGCTACACCTTC
CSARDPGLYGYTF
>TRBV20-1|-|TRBJ2-3|-
TGCAGTGCTAGGTCTGTACATCACGGCACAGATACGCAGTATTTT
CSARSVHHGTDTQYF
>TRBV7-2|-|TRBJ1-5|-
TGTGCCAGCAGCTTCCAGGAGGACAGCAATCAGCCCCAGCATTTT
CASSFQEDSNQPQHF
>TRBV20-1|-|TRBJ1-5|-
TGCAGTGCTAACGCAGCGAGGCTGAATAGCAATCAGCCCCAGCATTTT
CSANAARLNSNQPQHF
>TRBV27|-|TRBJ2-5|-
TGTGCCAGCAGTAACCTGAGGGAGACCCAGTACTTC
CASSNLRETQYF
>TRBV20-1|few|TRBJ1-2|-
TGCAGTGCTAGGGGCCACCTGAAGATACATGGCTACACCTTC
CSARGHLKIHGYTF
>TRBV6-5|once|TRBJ1-5|TRBD1
TGTGCCAGCAGTTACTCAGGGGGCGCAGGTAGCAATCAGCCCCAGCATTTT
CASSYSGGAGSNQPQHF
>TRBV20-1|-|TRBJ1-1|TRBD1
TGCAGTGCCGACAGGGGGCCGATGAACACTGAAGCTTTCTTT
CSADRGPMNTEAFF
>TRBV28|-|TRBJ1-6|-
TGTGCCAGCAGTCCACCCTCAGGGAGCCCTAATTCACCCCTCCACTTT
CASSPPSGSPNSPLHF
>TRBV28|-|TRBJ2-5|TRBD1
TGTGCCAGCAGTTTAGGGGGACAGGGGGAGACCCAGTACTTC
CASSLGGQGETQYF
>TRBV20-1|-|TRBJ2-5|TRBD2
TGCAGTGCTCCGGGACTACTACTCGAGTGGGAGACCCAGTACTTC
CSAPGLLLEWETQYF
>TRBV20-1|-|TRBJ1-1|-
TGCAGTGCTAGAGAGGGACAATCGAACACTGAAGCTTTCTTT
CSAREGQSNTEAFF
>TRBV11-1|-|TRBJ2-5|-
TGTGCCAGCAGCTTAGTCCGAGAGACCCAGTACTTC
CASSLVRETQYF
>TRBV7-6|-|TRBJ2-7|-
TGTGCCAGCAGCCCCCCGGGCTTAGTCCACGAGCAGTACTTC
CASSPPGLVHEQYF
>TRBV6-1|-|TRBJ2-5|TRBD1
TGTGCCAGCAGTCACGAGGGGGCGGAAGGAGAGACCCAGTACTTC
CASSHEGAEGETQYF
>TRBV20-1|-|TRBJ1-5|-
TGCAGTGCTAGAGGACAGCCAGATCAGCCCCAGCATTTT
CSARGQPDQPQHF
>TRBV20-1|-|TRBJ2-5|-
TGCAGTGCTAGAGGTGCGGCAGGGACAATCCAAGAGACCCAGTACTTC
CSARGAAGTIQETQYF
>TRBV20-1|few|TRBJ1-2|TRBD1
TGCAGTGCAACTACAGGGGGTAACTATGGCTACACCTTC
CSATTGGNYGYTF
>TRBV7-9|-|TRBJ2-1|-
TGTGCCAGCAGTAATAGTGAGCAGTTCTTC
CASSNSEQFF
>TRBV7-2|-|TRBJ2-7|TRBD1
TGTGCCAGCAGCTTAGCCCCAGCCGGGACAGGGGGCGAGCAGTACTTC
CASSLAPAGTGGEQYF
>TRBV20-1|-|TRBJ2-1|-
TGCAGTGCTAGAGATATCCATGAGCAGTTCTTC
CSARDIHEQFF
>TRBV20-1|few|TRBJ1-2|TRBD1
TGCAGTGCTAGGGAACCCCAGGGGGCTCAGAGCTATGGCTACACCTTC
CSAREPQGAQSYGYTF
>TRBV21-1|few|TRBJ1-5|-
TGTGCCAGCAGCAAAGGGGGTTGTCAGCCCCAGCATTTT
CASSKGGCQPQHF
>TRBV11-1|-|TRBJ2-7|-
TGTGCCAGCCGGTTGACCCGCCTATCCTACGAGCAGTACTTC
CASRLTRLSYEQYF
>TRBV6-5|-|TRBJ1-1|TRBD1
TGTGCCAGCAGTTACTCAGGGACAGGGGGTGTATGGGGCACTGAAGCTTTCTTT
CASSYSGTGGVWGTEAFF
>TRBV7-2|-|TRBJ2-7|TRBD2
TGTGCCAGCAGCTCTAGCGGGGTACCACTCTACGAGCAGTACTTC
CASSSSGVPLYEQYF
>TRBV6-1|once|TRBJ2-1|-
TGTGCCAGCCATATCGGCCCCGGGGGAGGTGAGCAGTTCTTC
CASHIGPGGGEQFF
>TRBV7-2|-|TRBJ1-2|-
TGTGCCAGCAGTTCCGACAGGCTCTATGGCTACACCTTC
CASSSDRLYGYTF
>TRBV20-1|-|TRBJ2-7|TRBD1
TGCAGTGCTAGCCGGACAGGGACATCTCGAGAGCAGTACTTC
CSASRTGTSREQYF
>TRBV28|once|TRBJ2-7|-
TGTGCCAGCAGAGGACAGGGACGGGGGGACGAGCAGTACTTC
CASRGQGRGDEQYF
>TRBV7-9|-|TRBJ2-7|-
TGTGCCAGCAGCGAGGGGCAACGGGGGTCCTACGAGCAGTACTTC
CASSEGQRGSYEQYF
>TRBV15|-|TRBJ1-6|-
TGTGCCACCAGCAGAGAACAGGGTGGTAATTCACCCCTCCACTTT
CATSREQGGNSPLHF
>TRBV20-1|-|TRBJ1-1|TRBD1
TGCAGTGCTAGACCCCATACAGGGGGGGCTGAAGCTCTCTTT
CSARPHTGGAEALF
>TRBV6-1|few|TRBJ1-2|TRBD1
TGTGCCATCCAGCAGGGGGCCGGTGGCTACACCTTC
CAIQQGAGGYTF
>TRBV5-6|-|TRBJ1-6|-
TGTGCCAGCAGCTTGGCGGGGAACTCACCCCTCCACTTT
CASSLAGNSPLHF
>TRBV20-1|-|TRBJ2-5|TRBD2
TGCAGTGCTAGAGACGATAGCGGGGGGATAGGGACCCAGTACTTC
CSARDDSGGIGTQYF
>TRBV20-1|-|TRBJ1-3|-
TGCAGTGTGGGGGATCCTGGAAACACCATATATTTT
CSVGDPGNTIYF
>TRBV20-1|-|TRBJ1-1|-
TGCAGTGCTAGAGGTCTTCCTGAAGCTTTCTTT
CSARGLPEAFF
>TRBV20-1|-|TRBJ1-2|TRBD1
TGCAGTGCTAGGAGACAGGGCAGGTATGGCTACACCTTC
CSARRQGRYGYTF